This T cell receptor (beta chain) stems from a study of blood T cell repertoires in COVID-19. Assay: immunoSEQ multiplex PCR; the TCRdb copy retains only in-frame clones and omits some. The data contain about 140,000 clones, 75% to 80% of them singletons. The age range of participants was about 18 to 100 years, with residence in about 25 US areas. V lost 6 bases, J lost 0 bases, and 7 bases stayed unmatched. Germline CDR1 and CDR2: SNHLY and FYNNEI. This CDR3 contains 15 residues. The rearrangement links TRBV2 to TRBJ1-1; 7 bases map to TRBD1. The sequence came from a woman aged 50 to 60 who had recovered from COVID-19. Material: PBMCs or T cells enriched from blood (not recorded which). This chain's CDR3 is CASRPGQELNTEAFF. In DNA form, the CDR3 reads TGTGCCAGCAGACCCGGACAGGAACTGAACACTGAAGCTTTCTTT.